The present entry profiles one TCR beta chain with its context. Its antigen has not been determined. Base qualities are not recorded, but no much larger clone differs from it by a single base. Synthetic TCR analog templates were spiked into each PCR to estimate absolute template abundance from read counts. The immunoSEQ assay used bias-controlled V and J gene primers to amplify TCRbeta CDR3 regions from genomic DNA. Sequencing of rearranged TCRbeta segments was done at approximately 20X coverage. Turning to the authors' computational methods: Clustering was used to correct sequencing errors, and CDR3s were annotated against IMGT so that V, D and J genes could be assigned. Only productive TCRbeta rearrangements were used in downstream analyses, excluding out-of-frame or stop-codon sequences. Clonality was computed as one minus Shannon entropy normalized by the log of the number of unique productive sequences. Fisher's exact test with Benjamini-Hochberg correction, at a threshold of adjusted p below 0.01, was used to find clones that differed between time points or between blood and tumor. The immuneACCESS repertoire file appears here via TCRdb, limited to in-frame rearrangements. These files lack a portion of the clones; in checked studies, under half of the deficit traces to unresolved V genes, and the cause of the others is not known. V, J and clone size derive from that table, while D and trimming were established from the DNA sequence. The sample data list some 120,000 clones, and about four fifths of these were observed just once. 3.2% of the sample belongs to the ten largest clones.

The sample belongs to a study of PD-L1 blockade in urothelial cancer (dated by TCRdb to the late 2010s). At the level of the whole study: Therapy was started in about 2014 for all patients, and atezolizumab 1,200 mg was administered intravenously every 3 weeks. Blood samples were analyzed at 3 weeks after treatment start (second dose) and at 6 weeks after treatment start. Twenty-five of 29 patients were males with bladder-origin urothelial cancer, and about 65% of the 29 reported a prior smoking history. Roughly ten patients achieved durable clinical benefit and roughly 20 did not. Progression-free survival longer than 6 months counted as durable clinical benefit, and TCR features were additionally tested against both progression-free and overall survival. Some 30 patients had pretreatment blood TCR-seq, about 25 had at least one posttreatment blood collection, and about 25 had tumor TCR-seq. Blood samples gave a median of about 130,000 T cells and under 85,000 unique TCRs, with a median clonality of approximately 0.08. An ECOG performance status of 0 or 1 was recorded for the patients, and 0 to 3 prior chemotherapy regimens had been received by the patients. TCR sequencing covered pretreatment tumor samples and matched, serially collected peripheral blood taken before and after atezolizumab treatment. In the same patients, whole exome sequencing and RNA sequencing of pretreatment tumors were performed in addition to TCR sequencing. The study was an exploratory multi-omic analysis of somatic, immune and clinical correlates of response to PD-L1 blockade with atezolizumab in urothelial cancer.

This specimen's time point label, interpreted: pretreatment peripheral blood. The cohort comprised 30 or so patients with locally advanced or metastatic urothelial carcinoma treated at Memorial Sloan Kettering on a trial protocol. Peripheral blood mononuclear cells were collected from each patient pretreatment and during treatment, giving between 1 and 8 total time points per patient. The Qiagen DNeasy Blood extraction kit was used to purify genomic DNA from total PBMCs and tumor samples. PBMCs were collected pretreatment and during treatment, and were isolated and stored as previously described. The study at large found these results: Improved progression-free and overall survival was found to be associated with pretreatment peripheral blood TCR clonality below the median. Among patients with durable benefit, tumor-associated TCR clones showed greater expansion in peripheral blood 3 weeks after treatment started (n ≈ 21, p = 0.022). Because of the small sample size (n ≈ 29) and the many exploratory analyses performed, the results are intended to be regarded as hypothesis-generating.

V is clipped by 1 base and J by 4 bases, and the sequence between their germline boundaries is 8 bases long. Spanning cysteine to phenylalanine, the CDR3 consists of 14 amino acids. Here the CDR3 DNA is all that survives: 42 bases in frame from base 1. Taken from the germline V gene, the CDR1 and CDR2 loops are MDHEN and SYDVKM. Sequencing was performed on PBMCs, taken around atezolizumab (anti-PD-L1) treatment. The receptor was isolated from a middle-aged man with urothelial cancer. The chain joins TRBV28 to TRBJ1-3; the D gene lacks a confident call. The CDR3 amino acid sequence is: CASSLFSGGNTIYF. The DNA is as follows: TGTGCCAGCAGTTTATTCTCGGGGGGAAACACCATATATTTT. Reference TRBV28 and TRBJ1-3 proteins supply the regions before and after the CDR3; the full variable domain is: DVKVTQSSRYLVKRTGEKVFLECVQDMDHENMFWYRQDPGLGLRLIYFSYDVKMKEKGDIPEGYSVSREKKERFSLILESASTNQTSMYLCASSLFSGGNTIYFGEGSWLTVV.